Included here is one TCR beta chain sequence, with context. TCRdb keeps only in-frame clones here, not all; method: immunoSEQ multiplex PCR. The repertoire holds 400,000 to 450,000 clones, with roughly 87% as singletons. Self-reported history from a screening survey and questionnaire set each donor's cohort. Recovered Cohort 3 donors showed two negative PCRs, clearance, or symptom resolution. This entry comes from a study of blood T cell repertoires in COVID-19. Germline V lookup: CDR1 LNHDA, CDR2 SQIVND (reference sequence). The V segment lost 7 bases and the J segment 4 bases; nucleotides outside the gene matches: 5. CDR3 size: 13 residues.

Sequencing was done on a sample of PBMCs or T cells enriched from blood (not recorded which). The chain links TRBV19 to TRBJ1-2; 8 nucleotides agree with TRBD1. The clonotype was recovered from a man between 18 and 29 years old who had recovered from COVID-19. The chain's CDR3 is CASTQGAAYGYTF. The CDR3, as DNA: TGTGCCAGTACCCAGGGGGCAGCCTATGGCTACACCTTC.